This is a list of T cell receptor beta chains from one sample in a study of OX40 agonist ivuxolimab in advanced cancers. Assay: immunoSEQ multiplex PCR; the TCRdb copy retains only in-frame clones and omits some. The sample holds tens of thousands of clones, about 86% seen once. This specimen consisted of CD4+ or CD8+ T cells sorted from blood, obtained in a trial of the OX40 agonist ivuxolimab. These receptors all stem from an adult with an advanced solid tumor such as melanoma, head and neck, liver or kidney cancer. Each CDR3 is given with its conserved first and last residue. D genes are given only for firm matches. Clone size is given for some rows only: seen once, a few or many times, or a class if the clone is expanded.

>12|NA|TRBV28|NA|TRBJ2-1
TGTGCCAGCAGCAGTGGACGGAATGAGCAGTTCTTC
CASSSGRNEQFF
>14|TRBD1|TRBV29-1|NA|TRBJ2-2
TGCAGCGGACCCCGGGACAGCGGCACCGGGGAGCTGTTTTTT
CSGPRDSGTGELFF
>15|TRBD2|TRBV4-3|few|TRBJ2-5
TGCGCCAGCAGCCAAGAGCGGGGGGGCCAAGAGACCCAGTACTTC
CASSQERGGQETQYF
>14|NA|TRBV29-1|NA|TRBJ2-7
TGCAGCGTTCTCAGGGCGGGGAGCTCCTACGAGCAGTACTTC
CSVLRAGSSYEQYF
>15|TRBD1|TRBV5-1|NA|TRBJ2-1
TGCGCCAGCAGCTTGACGTCCCAGGGGGTCTATGAGCAGTTCTTC
CASSLTSQGVYEQFF
>16|NA|TRBV4-1|NA|TRBJ1-3
TGCGCCAGCAGCCAATCCCGAGGGCGATCTGGAAACACCATATATTTT
CASSQSRGRSGNTIYF
>14|NA|TRBV7-9|NA|TRBJ1-2
TGTGCCAGCAGCCCCCGGGACGGCTTCTATGGCTACACCTTC
CASSPRDGFYGYTF
>14|TRBD2|TRBV30|NA|TRBJ2-3
TGTGCCTGGGCTCCGGGACTAGCGACAGATACGCAGTATTTT
CAWAPGLATDTQYF
>13|NA|TRBV7-2|NA|TRBJ2-7
TGTGCCAGCAGCTTACCCTCCATTCACGAGCAGTACTTC
CASSLPSIHEQYF
>14|NA|TRBV11-2|NA|TRBJ2-5
TGTGCCAGCAGCTTAGGACAGATACAAGAGACCCAGTACTTC
CASSLGQIQETQYF
>18|TRBD1|TRBV5-1|once|TRBJ2-2
TGCGCCAGCAGCTTGGAAGCTTTAGGGACAGGGGACACCGGGGAGCTGTTTTTT
CASSLEALGTGDTGELFF
>14|NA|TRBV4-3|NA|TRBJ2-2
TGCGCCAGCAGGTTGCAGGAGAACACCGGGGAGCTGTTTTTT
CASRLQENTGELFF
>15|TRBD2|TRBV29-1|NA|TRBJ2-3
TGCAGCGTTGAAGGGACTAGCACTAGCACAGATACGCAGTATTTT
CSVEGTSTSTDTQYF
>14|TRBD1|TRBV7-2|NA|TRBJ2-5
TGTGCCAGCAGCTTAGAAGGGGGCTTCGAGACCCAGTACTTC
CASSLEGGFETQYF
>13|TRBD1|TRBV18|NA|TRBJ2-7
TGTGCCAGCTCACCGGGACAGAGCTACGAGCAGTACTTC
CASSPGQSYEQYF
>14|NA|TRBV28|NA|TRBJ1-5
TGTGCCAGCAGTTTGTTGGGGGCAGGGCAGCCCCAGCATTTT
CASSLLGAGQPQHF
>14|TRBD1|TRBV11-2|few|TRBJ2-4
TGTGCCAGCAGCCCCTGGACAGGGGGAAACATTCAGTACTTC
CASSPWTGGNIQYF
>17|TRBD2|TRBV4-1|once|TRBJ2-3
TGCGCCAGCAGCCCTTTGTGTAAGCGGGAAGCTGCAGATACGCAGTATTTT
CASSPLCKREAADTQYF
>15|TRBD1|TRBV2|NA|TRBJ1-5
TGTGCCAGCAGGACCGGGACAGTAGACAATCAGCCCCAGCATTTT
CASRTGTVDNQPQHF
>17|NA|TRBV7-9|NA|TRBJ2-3
TGTGCCAGCAGCCCAATACTAGGGACTCAGGGCACAGATACGCAGTATTTT
CASSPILGTQGTDTQYF